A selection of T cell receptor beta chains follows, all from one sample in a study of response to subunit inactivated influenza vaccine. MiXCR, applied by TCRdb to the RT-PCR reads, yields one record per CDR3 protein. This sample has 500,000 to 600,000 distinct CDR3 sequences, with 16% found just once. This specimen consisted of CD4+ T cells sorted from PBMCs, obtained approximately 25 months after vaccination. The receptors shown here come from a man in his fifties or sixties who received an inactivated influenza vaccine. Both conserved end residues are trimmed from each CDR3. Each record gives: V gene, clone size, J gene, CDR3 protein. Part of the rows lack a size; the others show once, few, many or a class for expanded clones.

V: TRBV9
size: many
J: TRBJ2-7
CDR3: ASSFHRTSGRPRSSYEQY

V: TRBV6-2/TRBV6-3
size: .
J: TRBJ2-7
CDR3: ASSLTSGRPYEQY

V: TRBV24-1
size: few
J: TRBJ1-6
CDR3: ATSEGRANSPLH

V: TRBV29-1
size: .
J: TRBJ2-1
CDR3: SEAGGPMDEQF

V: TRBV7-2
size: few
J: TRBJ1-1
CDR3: ASSFQGVTEAF

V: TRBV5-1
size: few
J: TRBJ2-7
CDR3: ASSLGAGTSTYEQY

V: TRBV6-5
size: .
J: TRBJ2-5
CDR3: ASSSSGHVQETQY

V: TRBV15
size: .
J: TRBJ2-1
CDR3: ATSSAPDYNNEQF

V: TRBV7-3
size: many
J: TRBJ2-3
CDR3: ASSPTGGRTDTQY

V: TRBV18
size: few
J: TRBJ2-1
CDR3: ASSPLPLSGRPSYNEQF

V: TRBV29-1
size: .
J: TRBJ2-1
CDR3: SVIEYGGKF

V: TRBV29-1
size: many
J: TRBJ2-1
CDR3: SGKGYSYNEQF

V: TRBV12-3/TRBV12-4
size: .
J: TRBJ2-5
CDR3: ASSFGEYQETQY

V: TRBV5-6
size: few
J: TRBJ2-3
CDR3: ASSLNPDTQY

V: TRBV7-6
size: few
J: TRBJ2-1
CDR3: ASSDIVAREQF

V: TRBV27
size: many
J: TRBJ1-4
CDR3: ASSRFSNRGLATNEKLF

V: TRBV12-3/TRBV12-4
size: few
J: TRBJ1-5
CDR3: ASSLGGEGNQPQH

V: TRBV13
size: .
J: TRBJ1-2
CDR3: ASSLNREYGYT

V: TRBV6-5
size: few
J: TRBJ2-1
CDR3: ASSYDWQTYNEQF

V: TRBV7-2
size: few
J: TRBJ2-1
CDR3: ASRKQGSLNEQF

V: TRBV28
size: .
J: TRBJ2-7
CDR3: ASSLQGLAGYEQY

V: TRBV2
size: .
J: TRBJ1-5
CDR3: ASSDDRGNQPQH

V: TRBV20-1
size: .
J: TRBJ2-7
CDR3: SASGISRDRGLTYEQY

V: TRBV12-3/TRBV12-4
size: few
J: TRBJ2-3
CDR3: ASRGGTGDTQY

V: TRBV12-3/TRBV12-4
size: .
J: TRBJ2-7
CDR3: ASSFGRPPYEQY

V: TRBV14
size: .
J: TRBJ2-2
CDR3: ASSHRQGRNTGELF

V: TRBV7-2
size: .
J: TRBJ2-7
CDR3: ASRQQSSYEQY

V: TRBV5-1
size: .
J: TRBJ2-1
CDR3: ASSLSGAGNEQF

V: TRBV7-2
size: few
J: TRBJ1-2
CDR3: ASSPNLGYT

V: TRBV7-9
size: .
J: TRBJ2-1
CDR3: ASSTRLGEQF

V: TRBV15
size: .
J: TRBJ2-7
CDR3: ATKPGGGAGHYEQY

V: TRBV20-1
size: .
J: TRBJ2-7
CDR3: SARGGGQSYEQY

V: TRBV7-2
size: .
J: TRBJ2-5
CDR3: ASSLGFRSETQY